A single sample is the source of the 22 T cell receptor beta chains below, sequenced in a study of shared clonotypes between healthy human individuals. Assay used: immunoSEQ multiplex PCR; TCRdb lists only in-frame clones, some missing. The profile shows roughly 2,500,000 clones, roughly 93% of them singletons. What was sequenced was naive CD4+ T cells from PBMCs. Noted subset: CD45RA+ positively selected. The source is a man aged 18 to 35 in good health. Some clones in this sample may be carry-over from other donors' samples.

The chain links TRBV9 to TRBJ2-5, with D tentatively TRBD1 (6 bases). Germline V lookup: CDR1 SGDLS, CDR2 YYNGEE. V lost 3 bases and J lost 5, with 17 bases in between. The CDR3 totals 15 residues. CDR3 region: CASSAIGGVEETQYF. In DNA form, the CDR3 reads TGTGCCAGCAGCGCCATAGGGGGAGTGGAGGAGACCCAGTACTTC.

The CDR3 DNA reads as TGTGCCAGCAGTGATGAAGGGTCGGGGAACACTGAAGCTTTCTTT. This translates into CASSDEGSGNTEAFF. This sequence joins TRBV6-1 and TRBJ1-1; no reliable D call. Germline CDR1 reads MNHNS; CDR2 reads SASEGT. V dropped 3 bases and J dropped 1 base, with 12 bases sitting between them. The CDR3 sequence is 15 residues long.

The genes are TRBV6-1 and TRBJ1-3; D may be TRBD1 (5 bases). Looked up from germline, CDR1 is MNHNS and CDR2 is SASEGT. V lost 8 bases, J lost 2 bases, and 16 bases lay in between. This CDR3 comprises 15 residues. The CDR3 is CASRVGTVPGNTIYF. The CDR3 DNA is TGTGCCAGCCGGGTCGGGACGGTCCCTGGAAACACCATATATTTT.

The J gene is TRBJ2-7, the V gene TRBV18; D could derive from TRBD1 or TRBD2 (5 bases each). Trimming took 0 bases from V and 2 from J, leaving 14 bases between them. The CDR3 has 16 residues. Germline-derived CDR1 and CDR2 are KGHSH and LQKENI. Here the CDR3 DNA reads TGTGCCAGCTCACCACCGTCTAGACAGACTACCTACGAGCAGTACTTC. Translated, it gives CASSPPSRQTTYEQYF.

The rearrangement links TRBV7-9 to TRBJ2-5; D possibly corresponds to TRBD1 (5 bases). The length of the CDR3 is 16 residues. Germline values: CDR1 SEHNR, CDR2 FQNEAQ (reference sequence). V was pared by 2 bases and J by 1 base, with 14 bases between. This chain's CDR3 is CASSLSLTQGQETQYF. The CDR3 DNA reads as TGTGCCAGCAGCTTATCCCTCACGCAGGGCCAAGAGACCCAGTACTTC.

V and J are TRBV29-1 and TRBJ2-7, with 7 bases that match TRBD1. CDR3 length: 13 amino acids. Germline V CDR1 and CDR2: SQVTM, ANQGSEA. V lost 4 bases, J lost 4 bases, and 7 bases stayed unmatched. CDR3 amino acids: CSVGLQGVYEQYF. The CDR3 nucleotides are TGCAGCGTTGGGTTGCAGGGGGTATACGAGCAGTACTTC.

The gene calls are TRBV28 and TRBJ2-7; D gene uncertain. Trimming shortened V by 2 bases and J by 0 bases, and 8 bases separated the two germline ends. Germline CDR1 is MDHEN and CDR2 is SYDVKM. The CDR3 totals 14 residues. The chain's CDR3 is CASSLDGYSYEQYF. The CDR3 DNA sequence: TGTGCCAGCAGTTTAGACGGTTACTCCTACGAGCAGTACTTC. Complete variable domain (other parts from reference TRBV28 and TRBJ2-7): DVKVTQSSRYLVKRTGEKVFLECVQDMDHENMFWYRQDPGLGLRLIYFSYDVKMKEKGDIPEGYSVSREKKERFSLILESASTNQTSMYLCASSLDGYSYEQYFGPGTRLTVT.

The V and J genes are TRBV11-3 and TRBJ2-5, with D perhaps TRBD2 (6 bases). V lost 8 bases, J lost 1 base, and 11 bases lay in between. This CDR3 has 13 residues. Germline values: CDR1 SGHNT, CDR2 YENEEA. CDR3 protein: CASAATSQETQYF. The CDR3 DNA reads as TGTGCCAGCGCCGCGACTAGCCAAGAGACCCAGTACTTC.

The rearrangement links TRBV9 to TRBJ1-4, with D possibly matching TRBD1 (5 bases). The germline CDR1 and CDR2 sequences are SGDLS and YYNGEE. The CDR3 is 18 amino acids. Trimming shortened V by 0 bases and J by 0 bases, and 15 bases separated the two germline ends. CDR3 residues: CASSVDLSGGATNEKLFF. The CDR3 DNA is TGTGCCAGCAGCGTAGACCTGTCCGGGGGAGCAACTAATGAAAAACTGTTTTTT.

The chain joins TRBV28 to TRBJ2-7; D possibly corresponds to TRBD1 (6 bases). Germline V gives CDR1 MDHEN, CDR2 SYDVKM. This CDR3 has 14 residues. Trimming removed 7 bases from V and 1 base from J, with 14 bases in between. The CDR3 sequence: CASTVHQGSYEQYF. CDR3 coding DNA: TGTGCCAGCACAGTCCACCAGGGGTCCTACGAGCAGTACTTC.

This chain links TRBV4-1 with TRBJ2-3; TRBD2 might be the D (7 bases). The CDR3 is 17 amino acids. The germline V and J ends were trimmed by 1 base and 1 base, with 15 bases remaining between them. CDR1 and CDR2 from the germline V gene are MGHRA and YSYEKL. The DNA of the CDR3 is TGCGCCAGCAGCCAAGGTAGGGGGAGCGGGGGCACAGATACGCAGTATTTT. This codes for CASSQGRGSGGTDTQYF.

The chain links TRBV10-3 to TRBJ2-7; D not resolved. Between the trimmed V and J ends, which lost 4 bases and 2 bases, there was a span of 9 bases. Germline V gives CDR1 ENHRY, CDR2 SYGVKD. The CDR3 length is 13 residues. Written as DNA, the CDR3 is TGTGCCATCAGTGCAACACGGCCCTACGAGCAGTACTTC. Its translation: CAISATRPYEQYF.

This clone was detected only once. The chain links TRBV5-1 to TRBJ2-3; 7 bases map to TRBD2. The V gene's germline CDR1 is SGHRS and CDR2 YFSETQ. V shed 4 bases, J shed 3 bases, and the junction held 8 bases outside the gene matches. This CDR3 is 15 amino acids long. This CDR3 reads CASSLRLAETDTQYF. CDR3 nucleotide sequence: TGCGCCAGCAGCCTCCGGCTAGCGGAGACAGATACGCAGTATTTT.

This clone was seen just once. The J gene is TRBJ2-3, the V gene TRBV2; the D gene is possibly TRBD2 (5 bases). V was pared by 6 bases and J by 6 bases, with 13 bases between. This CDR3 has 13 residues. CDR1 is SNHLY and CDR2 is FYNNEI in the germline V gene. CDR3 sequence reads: CASRGGLRDTQYF. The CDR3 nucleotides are TGTGCCAGCAGGGGCGGACTGCGCGATACGCAGTATTTT.

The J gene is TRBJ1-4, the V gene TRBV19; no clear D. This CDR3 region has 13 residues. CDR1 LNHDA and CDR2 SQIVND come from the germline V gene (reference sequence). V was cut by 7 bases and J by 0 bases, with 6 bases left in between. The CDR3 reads CASMRTTNEKLFF. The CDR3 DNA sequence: TGTGCCAGTATGCGGACAACTAATGAAAAACTGTTTTTT.

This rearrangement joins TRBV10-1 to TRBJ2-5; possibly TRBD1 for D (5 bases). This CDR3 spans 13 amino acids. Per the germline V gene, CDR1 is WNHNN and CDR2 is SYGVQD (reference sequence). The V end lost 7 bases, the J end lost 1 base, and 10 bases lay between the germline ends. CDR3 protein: CASTQEPQETQYF. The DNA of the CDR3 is TGCGCCAGCACACAGGAGCCCCAAGAGACCCAGTACTTC.

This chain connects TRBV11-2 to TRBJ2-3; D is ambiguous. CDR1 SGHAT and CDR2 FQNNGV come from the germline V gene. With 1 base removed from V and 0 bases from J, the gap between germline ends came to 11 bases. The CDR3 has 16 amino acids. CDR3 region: CASSLVSRSSTDTQYF. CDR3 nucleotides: TGTGCCAGCAGCTTAGTAAGCCGATCTAGCACAGATACGCAGTATTTT.

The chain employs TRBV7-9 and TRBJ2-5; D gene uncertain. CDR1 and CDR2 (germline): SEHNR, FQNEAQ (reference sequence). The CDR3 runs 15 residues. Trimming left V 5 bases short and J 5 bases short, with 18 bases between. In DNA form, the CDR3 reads TGTGCCAGCAGCCCCGGACGGAGCCCAAGTGAGACCCAGTACTTC. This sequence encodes CASSPGRSPSETQYF.

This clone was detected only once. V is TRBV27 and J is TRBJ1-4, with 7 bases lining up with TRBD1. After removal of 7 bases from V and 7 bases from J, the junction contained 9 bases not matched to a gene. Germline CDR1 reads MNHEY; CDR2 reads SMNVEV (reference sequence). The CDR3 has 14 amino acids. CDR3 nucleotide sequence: TGTGCCAGCAAAAGGGGGCCCGAGAGTGAAAAACTGTTTTTT. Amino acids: CASKRGPESEKLFF. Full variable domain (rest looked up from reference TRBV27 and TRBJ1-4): EAQVTQNPRYLITVTGKKLTVTCSQNMNHEYMSWYRQDPGLGLRQIYYSMNVEVTDKGDVPEGYKVSRKEKRNFPLILESPSPNQTSLYFCASKRGPESEKLFFGSGTQLSVL.

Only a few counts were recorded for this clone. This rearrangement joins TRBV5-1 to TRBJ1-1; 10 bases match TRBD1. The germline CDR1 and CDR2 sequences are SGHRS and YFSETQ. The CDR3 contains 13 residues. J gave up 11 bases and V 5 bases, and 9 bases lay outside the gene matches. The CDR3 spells CASREGTGEEAFF. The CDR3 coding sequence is TGCGCCAGCAGGGAAGGGACAGGGGAAGAGGCTTTCTTT. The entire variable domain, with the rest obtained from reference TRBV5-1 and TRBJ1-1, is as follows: KAGVTQTPRYLIKTRGQQVTLSCSPISGHRSVSWYQQTPGQGLQFLFEYFSETQRNKGNFPGRFSGRQFSNSRSEMNVSTLELGDSALYLCASREGTGEEAFFGQGTRLTVV.

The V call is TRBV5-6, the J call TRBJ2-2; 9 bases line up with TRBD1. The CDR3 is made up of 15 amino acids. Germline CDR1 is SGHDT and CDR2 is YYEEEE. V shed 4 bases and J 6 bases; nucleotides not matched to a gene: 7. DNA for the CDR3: TGTGCCAGCAGCCTCATAGACAGGGGGGCCGGGGAGCTGTTTTTT. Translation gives CASSLIDRGAGELFF.

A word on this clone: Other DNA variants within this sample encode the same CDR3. The CDR3 DNA is TGTGCCACAAGACAGGGAATCTACGAGCAGTACTTC. It translates to CATRQGIYEQYF. The rearrangement joins TRBV10-3 to TRBJ2-7; 7 nucleotides match TRBD1. This CDR3 comprises 12 residues. V lost 10 bases, J lost 3 bases, and 6 bases stayed unmatched. CDR1 and CDR2 from the germline V gene are ENHRY and SYGVKD.